Each of the 18 T cell receptor beta chains below was sequenced from the same sample in a study of blood T cell repertoires in COVID-19 (TCRdb year 2020). The method behind the library was the immunoSEQ multiplex PCR assay. Imported from immuneACCESS, the table was reduced by TCRdb to in-frame sequences with V and J called. These copies leave out some clones; in studies compared against another copy, an unresolved V gene accounts for under half, and the cause of the remainder is not known. The sample yields about 140,000 clones; roughly 80% were counted once. Of the sample, approximately 6% falls within the top ten clones. Sequences were obtained from PBMCs or T cells enriched from blood (not recorded which). The receptors were gathered from a woman aged 45-60 years who had recovered from COVID-19.

The chain carries TRBV5-1 and TRBJ2-1, with TRBD1 identical over 8 bases. CDR3 length: 17 residues. After removal of 4 bases from V and 0 bases from J, the junction contained 9 bases not matched to a gene. From germline, CDR1 is SGHRS and CDR2 YFSETQ. CDR3 loop: CASSILTGAHSYNEQFF. The CDR3 DNA sequence: TGCGCCAGCAGCATCCTGACAGGGGCACACTCCTACAATGAGCAGTTCTTC.

The chain combines TRBV6-5 with TRBJ1-4; tentatively, D is TRBD1 (6 bases). V was cut by 8 bases and J by 8 bases, with 18 bases left in between. There are 14 residues in the CDR3. Germline values: CDR1 MNHEY, CDR2 SVGAGI. The CDR3 is CASASGGAREKLFF. DNA for the CDR3: TGTGCCAGCGCCTCGGGGGGGGCACGCGAAAAACTGTTTTTT.

This clone was found once. V usage is TRBV5-1 and J usage is TRBJ1-1; tentatively, D is TRBD1 (5 bases). Trimming took 1 base from V and 0 from J, leaving 7 bases between them. Germline CDR1 reads SGHRS; CDR2 reads YFSETQ. The CDR3 is 14 amino acids. The CDR3 sequence is CASSLRGMNTEAFF. The CDR3 DNA reads as TGCGCCAGCAGCTTGAGGGGAATGAACACTGAAGCTTTCTTT.

The chain is built from TRBV5-1 and TRBJ1-5; possible D gene TRBD1, 5 bases. The CDR3 extends over 15 amino acids. Germline assignment: CDR1 SGHRS and CDR2 YFSETQ. V dropped 1 base and J dropped 0 bases, with 8 bases sitting between them. In nucleotides, the CDR3 is TGCGCCAGCAGCTTGAGGGGCCTTAGCAATCAGCCCCAGCATTTT. This sequence encodes CASSLRGLSNQPQHF.

The V call is TRBV19, the J call TRBJ1-3; 10 bases map to TRBD1. This CDR3 region has 16 residues. Germline values: CDR1 LNHDA, CDR2 SQIVND (reference sequence). Losses at the gene ends were 7 bases for V and 1 base for J; bases not matched to a gene: 7. CDR3 coding DNA: TGTGCCAGTATCTTGGGACAGGGGCCGTCTGGAAACACCATATATTTT. It translates to CASILGQGPSGNTIYF.

This chain uses TRBV28 with TRBJ1-3; 12 nucleotides agree with TRBD1. Per the germline V gene, CDR1 is MDHEN and CDR2 is SYDVKM. CDR3 length: 20 residues. The junction had 22 bases not matched to a gene; V was cut back by 9 bases and J by 4 bases. CDR3 DNA: TGTGCCAGTAGCGTGACTCCGGGACAGGGGGCTCCCCGGGCGGGAAACACCATATATTTT. Protein product: CASSVTPGQGAPRAGNTIYF.

CDR3 DNA: TGTGCCAGTAGTATAGGGGGCAGGGATAGCAATCAGCCCCAGCATTTT. It yields the protein CASSIGGRDSNQPQHF. The chain employs TRBV19 and TRBJ1-5; TRBD1 might be the D (5 bases). Germline V gene lookup returns CDR1 LNHDA and CDR2 SQIVND (reference sequence). Trimming removed 1 base at V and 0 bases at J, with 10 bases between. CDR3 size: 16 residues.

This rearrangement joins TRBV6-5 to TRBJ1-1; no definite D call. The CDR3 is 13 residues long. The germline V gene encodes CDR1 MNHEY and CDR2 SVGAGI. V dropped 2 bases and J dropped 5 bases, with 9 bases sitting between them. The CDR3 DNA reads as TGTGCCAGCAGTTACGATCCCCGGACTGAAGCTTTCTTT. Translated, it gives CASSYDPRTEAFF.

The chain has TRBV19 and TRBJ1-4; 9 bases agree with TRBD1. Germline V gene data show CDR1 as LNHDA and CDR2 as SQIVND (reference sequence). CDR3 size: 14 residues. V lost 7 bases, J lost 8 bases, and 8 bases stayed unmatched. The CDR3 sequence: CASTLGTGYEKLFF. In nucleotides, the CDR3 is TGTGCCAGTACCCTCGGGACAGGGTACGAAAAACTGTTTTTT. The full variable domain, rest sourced from reference TRBV19 and TRBJ1-4, is DGGITQSPKYLFRKEGQNVTLSCEQNLNHDAMYWYRQDPGQGLRLIYYSQIVNDFQKGDIAEGYSVSREKKESFPLTVTSAQKNPTAFYLCASTLGTGYEKLFFGSGTQLSVL.

In the case of this clone: Within the sample, other DNA sequences also encode this same CDR3. This chain uses TRBV3-1 (or the pseudogene TRBV3-2) with TRBJ1-4; perhaps TRBD1 as D (6 bases). The length of the CDR3 is 14 residues. The germline V and J ends were trimmed by 3 bases and 8 bases, with 13 bases remaining between them. Per germline, CDR1 LGHDT and CDR2 YNNKEL (reference sequence). The CDR3 DNA follows: TGTGCCAGCAGCCAGGGGGGGCTGGGAGAAAAACTGTTTTTT. Amino acids: CASSQGGLGEKLFF.

The table lists this clone with a few counts. This chain links TRBV24-1 with TRBJ1-4; 7 nucleotides agree with TRBD1. The ends lost 4 bases at V and 6 bases at J; junction bases unmatched: 7. This CDR3 region has 15 residues. Germline V CDR1 and CDR2: KGHDR, SFDVKD. The CDR3 protein is CATSETGDGYEKLFF. CDR3 DNA sequence: TGTGCCACCAGTGAAACAGGGGATGGGTATGAAAAACTGTTTTTT.

V usage is TRBV6-5 and J usage is TRBJ2-5; weak D call: TRBD2 (5 bases). V dropped 6 bases and J dropped 2 bases, with 10 bases sitting between them. CDR1 and CDR2 (germline): MNHEY, SVGAGI. The CDR3 runs to 13 residues. CDR3 protein: CASRDLPQETQYF. CDR3 nucleotides: TGTGCCAGCAGGGACTTACCACAAGAGACCCAGTACTTC.

This clone has more than one count but fewer than ten. This specimen includes other DNA sequences encoding the same CDR3. This sequence joins TRBV2 and TRBJ1-4; TRBD1 agrees at 10 bases. Germline V CDR1 and CDR2: SNHLY, FYNNEI. This CDR3 contains 15 residues. The ends lost 0 bases at V and 8 bases at J; junction bases unmatched: 3. The chain's CDR3 is CASSEAGDRGEKLFF. CDR3 sequence (DNA): TGTGCCAGCAGTGAAGCTGGGGACAGGGGAGAAAAACTGTTTTTT.

The V call is TRBV2, the J call TRBJ1-3; 7 positions match TRBD1. Trimming removed 6 bases from V and 4 bases from J; junction bases left unmatched: 3. CDR3 length: 13 amino acids. Per the germline V gene, CDR1 is SNHLY and CDR2 is FYNNEI. The CDR3 is CASRRDRGNTIYF. CDR3 nucleotide sequence: TGTGCCAGCAGAAGGGACAGAGGAAACACCATATATTTT.

This chain uses TRBV6-4 with TRBJ2-1; TRBD1 agrees at 8 bases. The CDR3 loop spans 16 amino acids. Unmatched junction bases numbered 8, after V lost 5 bases and J lost 2 bases. Germline V CDR1 and CDR2: MRHNA, SNTAGT. The CDR3 loop reads CASSRSGTGAYNEQFF. CDR3 bases: TGTGCCAGCAGTAGGTCTGGGACAGGAGCCTACAATGAGCAGTTCTTC.

The chain combines TRBV7-6 with TRBJ1-2, with TRBD1 matching 8 bases. Germline CDR1 is SGHVS and CDR2 is FNYEAQ. Germline trimming cut 5 bases from V and 4 bases from J; bases unmatched to any gene: 9. This CDR3 region has 15 residues. The CDR3 DNA is TGTGCCAGCAGCCCTGAGGGGGGACAGGTCTATGGCTACACCTTC. Amino acid sequence: CASSPEGGQVYGYTF.

J is TRBJ1-2 and V is TRBV28; 10 nucleotides align to TRBD1. Germline V gene lookup returns CDR1 MDHEN and CDR2 SYDVKM. The CDR3 has 18 amino acids. Losses at the gene ends were 6 bases for V and 2 bases for J; bases not matched to a gene: 15. The DNA for the CDR3 is TGTGCCAGCAGCCCGCCAATACTTGGGGACAGGGGAAACTATGGCTACACCTTC. It encodes CASSPPILGDRGNYGYTF.

V usage is TRBV11-2 and J usage is TRBJ1-2; D may be TRBD1 (6 bases). Germline CDR1 SGHAT, CDR2 FQNNGV. The CDR3 consists of 15 residues. The V end was cut by 0 bases, the J end by 5 bases, with 13 bases between. The CDR3 DNA is TGTGCCAGCAGCTTAGATCTTGCAGGGGAATATGGCTACACCTTC. Protein sequence: CASSLDLAGEYGYTF. The variable domain in full, completed from reference TRBV11-2 and TRBJ1-2, reads EAGVAQSPRYKIIEKRQSVAFWCNPISGHATLYWYQQILGQGPKLLIQFQNNGVVDDSQLPKDRFSAERLKGVDSTLKIQPAKLEDSAVYLCASSLDLAGEYGYTFGSGTRLTVV.